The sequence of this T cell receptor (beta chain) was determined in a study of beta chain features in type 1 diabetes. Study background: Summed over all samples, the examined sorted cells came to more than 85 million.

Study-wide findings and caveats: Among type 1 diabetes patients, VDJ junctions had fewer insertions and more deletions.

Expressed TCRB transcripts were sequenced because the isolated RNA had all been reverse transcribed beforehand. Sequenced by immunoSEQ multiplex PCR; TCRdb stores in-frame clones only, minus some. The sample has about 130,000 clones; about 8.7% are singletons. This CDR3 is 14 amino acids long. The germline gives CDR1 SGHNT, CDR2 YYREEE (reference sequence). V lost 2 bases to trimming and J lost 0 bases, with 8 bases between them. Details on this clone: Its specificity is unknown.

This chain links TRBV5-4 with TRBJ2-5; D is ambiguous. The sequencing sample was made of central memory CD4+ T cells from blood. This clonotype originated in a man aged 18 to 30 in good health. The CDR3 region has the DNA TGTGCCAGCAGCTTCCCCCCGTACCAAGAGACCCAGTACTTC. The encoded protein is CASSFPPYQETQYF.